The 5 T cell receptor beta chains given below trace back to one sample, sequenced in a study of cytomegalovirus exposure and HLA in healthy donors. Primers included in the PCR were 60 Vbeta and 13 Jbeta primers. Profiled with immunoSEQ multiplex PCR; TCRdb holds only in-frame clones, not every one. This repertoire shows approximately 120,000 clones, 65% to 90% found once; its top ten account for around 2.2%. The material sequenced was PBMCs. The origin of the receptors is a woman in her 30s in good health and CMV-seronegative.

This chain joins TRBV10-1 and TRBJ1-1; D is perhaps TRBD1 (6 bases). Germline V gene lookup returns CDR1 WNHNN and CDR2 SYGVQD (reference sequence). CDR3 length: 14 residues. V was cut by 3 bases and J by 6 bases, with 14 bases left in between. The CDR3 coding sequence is TGCGCCAGCAGTGACCGCACAGGGTACCCTGAAGCTTTCTTT. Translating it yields CASSDRTGYPEAFF.

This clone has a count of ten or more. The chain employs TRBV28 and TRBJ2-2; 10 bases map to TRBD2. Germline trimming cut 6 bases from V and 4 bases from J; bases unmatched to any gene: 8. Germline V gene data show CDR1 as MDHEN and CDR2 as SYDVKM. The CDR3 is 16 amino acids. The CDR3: CASRAGTSGATGELFF. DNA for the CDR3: TGTGCCAGCAGGGCAGGTACTAGCGGGGCCACCGGGGAGCTGTTTTTT.

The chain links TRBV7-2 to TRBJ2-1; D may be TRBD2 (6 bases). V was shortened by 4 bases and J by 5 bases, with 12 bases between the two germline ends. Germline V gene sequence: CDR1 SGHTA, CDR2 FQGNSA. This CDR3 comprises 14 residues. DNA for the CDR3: TGTGCCAGCAGCTCCCGATCGGGGGACAATGAGCAGTTCTTC. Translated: CASSSRSGDNEQFF.

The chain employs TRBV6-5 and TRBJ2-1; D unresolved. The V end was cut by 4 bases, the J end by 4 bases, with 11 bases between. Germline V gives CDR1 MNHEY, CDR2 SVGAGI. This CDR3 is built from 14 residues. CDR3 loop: CASSSSTAYNEQFF. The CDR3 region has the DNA TGTGCCAGCAGTTCATCTACCGCGTACAATGAGCAGTTCTTC.

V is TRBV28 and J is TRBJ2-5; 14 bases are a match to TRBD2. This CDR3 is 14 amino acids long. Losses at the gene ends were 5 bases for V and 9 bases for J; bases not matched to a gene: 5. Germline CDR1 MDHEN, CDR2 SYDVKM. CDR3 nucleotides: TGTGCCAGCAGTGGGACTAGCGGGAGTAAGGCCCAGTACTTC. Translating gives CASSGTSGSKAQYF.